A selection of T cell receptor beta chains follows, all from one sample in a study of CD8 T cells in Susac syndrome. From the immunoSEQ multiplex PCR reads, TCRdb called clonotypes with MiXCR, one entry per CDR3 protein. The sample has some 190,000 distinct CDR3 sequences; less than 95% are singletons. Sequenced: CD4+ T cells from PBMCs. These receptors came from a human donor with Susac syndrome. Both conserved end residues are part of each CDR3. D genes are given only for firm matches. Part of the rows lack a size; the others show once, few, many or a class for expanded clones.

size	D	J	V	length	DNA	CDR3
once	NA	TRBJ1-2	TRBV12-3/TRBV12-4	15	TGTGCCAGCAGTCTTGACGACACCGTAATCTATGGCTACACCTTC	CASSLDDTVIYGYTF
NA	TRBD2	TRBJ2-3	TRBV4-3	17	TGCGCCAGCAGCCACGGACTAGCGGGGAAGCTGGTGAATACGCAGTATTTT	CASSHGLAGKLVNTQYF
NA	NA	TRBJ2-7	TRBV18	12	TGTGCCAGCTCACCCGACGCTGGCGAGCAGTACTTC	CASSPDAGEQYF
NA	NA	TRBJ2-5	TRBV6-5	15	TGTGCCAGCAGTTACTCGCCAGGATCAGGGGAGACCCAGTACTTC	CASSYSPGSGETQYF
NA	NA	TRBJ2-6	TRBV29-1	12	TGCAGCGTTGCAGTCGTGGCCAACGTCCTGACTTTC	CSVAVVANVLTF
NA	NA	TRBJ1-5	TRBV19	14	TGTGCCAGTAGTGAGGGGGGCAGTCAACCCCCCCAGCATTTT	CASSEGGSQPPQHF
NA	NA	TRBJ1-2	TRBV7-2	15	TGTGCCAGCAGCTCGGTTTTGGGCCTAAACTATGGCTACACCTTC	CASSSVLGLNYGYTF
NA	NA	TRBJ2-3	TRBV20-1	14	TGCAGTGCTCCCGAATGGTCAAGCACAGATACGCAGTATTTT	CSAPEWSSTDTQYF
NA	TRBD1	TRBJ2-5	TRBV29-1	12	TGCAGCGTTGTAGGGACAGACGAGACCCAGTACTTC	CSVVGTDETQYF
NA	TRBD1	TRBJ1-1	TRBV7-9	14	TGTGCCAGCAGGAGGGGGACAGGGGGATATGAAGCTTTCTTT	CASRRGTGGYEAFF
NA	NA	TRBJ1-1	TRBV5-1	14	TGCGCCAGCAGCGGGCAAGGAGTTCGCACTGAAGTTTTCTTT	CASSGQGVRTEVFF